Listed here are 14 T cell receptor beta chains from one sample, sequenced in a study of T cell clonality in common variable immunodeficiency. Sequencing was performed with immunoSEQ multiplex PCR; in TCRdb, only in-frame clones are kept and a portion is missing. The sample contains some 33,000 clones, none occurring once; 3.8% lies in the top ten. The sequencing sample was made of peripheral blood mononuclear cells. These receptors all come from a person aged 18 to 70 in good health.

At least ten counts were recorded for this clone. The read is 3 residues too short to cover the CDR3 end, so that end is filled in from the germline J gene. The chain carries TRBV18 and TRBJ2-7; D is possibly TRBD1 (5 bases). Trimming left V 3 bases short and J 3 bases short, with 12 bases between. The CDR3 has 14 residues. Germline V lookup: CDR1 KGHSH, CDR2 LQKENI. CDR3 bases read: TGTGCCAGCTCACCGGACGACAGTCGCTACGAG. Amino acids: CASSPDDSRYE. The full CDR3 sequence reads CASSPDDSRYEQYF.

This clone was observed a few times. The CDR3 goes on 3 residues after the read ends, and that part is filled in from the germline J gene. The chain uses TRBV25-1 and TRBJ2-5, with 7 bases that match TRBD1. The V gene's germline CDR1 is MGHDK and CDR2 SYGVNS. Trimming removed 1 base from V and 2 bases from J; junction bases left unmatched: 1. This CDR3 has 14 amino acids. The CDR3 bases that were read are TGTGCCAGCAGTGAATTGGGACAGCAAGAGACC. As protein: CASSELGQQET. The whole CDR3 region reads CASSELGQQETQYF.

This clone occurred many times. The missing CDR3 end, 3 residues past where the read stops, is filled in from the germline J gene. The chain joins TRBV18 to TRBJ2-7; D unclear. The V end lost 5 bases, the J end lost 0 bases, and 5 bases lay between the germline ends. Germline assignment: CDR1 KGHSH and CDR2 LQKENI. The CDR3 loop spans 12 amino acids. CDR3 DNA, as far as it was read: TGTGCCAGCTCATCCTTCTCCTACGAG. Translated: CASSSFSYE. Given in full, the CDR3 is CASSSFSYEQYF. Full variable domain (missing parts from reference TRBV18 and TRBJ2-7): NAGVMQNPRHLVRRRGQEARLRCSPMKGHSHVYWYRQLPEEGLKFMVYLQKENIIDESGMPKERFSAEFPKEGPSILRIQQVVRGDSAAYFCASSSFSYEQYFGPGTRLTVT.

This clone has ten or more counts. The observed sequence ends 3 residues before the CDR3 terminus, with the missing tail filled in from the germline J gene. The chain has TRBV29-1 and TRBJ2-5; possible D gene TRBD2, 6 bases. The CDR3 is 11 amino acids. The ends were cut back, 3 bases at V and 7 bases at J, with 9 bases in the middle. Germline V gene sequence: CDR1 SQVTM, CDR2 ANQGSEA. The CDR3 DNA, read in part, is TGCAGCGTTGAGCGGGGAGCGACC. This sequence encodes CSVERGAT. The entire CDR3 sequence reads CSVERGATQYF.

This clone has at least ten counts. The read ends 3 residues early relative to the CDR3; the germline J gene fills the gap. The V call is TRBV2, the J call TRBJ2-3; TRBD2 matches 12 bases. The V gene's germline CDR1 is SNHLY and CDR2 FYNNEI. V shed 3 bases and J 2 bases; nucleotides not matched to a gene: 9. The CDR3 consists of 18 residues. The chain's CDR3 is CASSEWTSGTSVTDTQYF. CDR3 bases read: TGTGCCAGCAGTGAGTGGACTAGCGGGACCTCCGTCACAGATACG. The full variable domain, rest sourced from reference TRBV2 and TRBJ2-3, is EPEVTQTPSHQVTQMGQEVILRCVPISNHLYFYWYRQILGQKVEFLVSFYNNEISEKSEIFDDQFSVERPDGSNFTLKIRSTKLEDSAMYFCASSEWTSGTSVTDTQYFGPGTRLTVL.

This clone was counted at least ten times. Read data end 3 residues before the CDR3 end; the end is taken from the germline J gene. V is TRBV11-2 and J is TRBJ1-2; D not certain. The CDR3 sequence is 12 residues long. Germline CDR1 SGHAT, CDR2 FQNNGV. The CDR3 region is CASSFGLPDYTF. Partial CDR3 DNA: TGTGCCAGCAGCTTTGGACTGCCCGAC.

The sample holds many counts of this clone. The read comes to an end 3 residues before the CDR3 does, leaving the germline J gene to fill in the end. V is TRBV29-1 and J is TRBJ1-2; TRBD1 is a possible D gene (5 bases). CDR1 and CDR2 (germline): SQVTM, ANQGSEA. CDR3 length: 14 residues. The CDR3 region is CSALGTRGTDTYTF. The covered CDR3 bases are TGCAGCGCCCTCGGGACTAGGGGCACAGATACC.

There are many counts of this clone. The CDR3 loop is CASSLEGPGYEQYF. Incomplete CDR3 DNA: TGCGCCAGCAGCTTGGAGGGTCCGGGGTACGAG. This chain connects TRBV5-1 to TRBJ2-7; a weak D match, TRBD2 (5 bases). The read gets to within 3 residues of the CDR3 end, and the germline J gene fills in the rest. This CDR3 has 14 amino acids. Trimming removed 0 bases at V and 4 bases at J, with 11 bases between. Germline V gives CDR1 SGHRS, CDR2 YFSETQ. Variable domain in full (rest from reference TRBV5-1 and TRBJ2-7): KAGVTQTPRYLIKTRGQQVTLSCSPISGHRSVSWYQQTPGQGLQFLFEYFSETQRNKGNFPGRFSGRQFSNSRSEMNVSTLELGDSALYLCASSLEGPGYEQYFGPGTRLTVT.

This clone has at least ten counts. From the germline J gene comes the end of the CDR3, since the read stops 3 residues before it. The chain carries TRBV20-1 and TRBJ2-7; perhaps TRBD1 as D (6 bases). The V end lost 3 bases, the J end lost 3 bases, and 9 bases lay between the germline ends. This CDR3 is built from 12 residues. CDR1 is DFQATT, CDR2 SNEGSKA, per germline (reference sequence). Incomplete CDR3 DNA: TGCAGTGCTAGCTCGACAGGCTACGAG. Amino acids: CSASSTGYE. The complete CDR3 sequence is CSASSTGYEQYF.

At least ten counts were recorded for this clone. The read gets to within 3 residues of the CDR3 end, and the germline J gene fills in the rest. The chain couples TRBV20-1 to TRBJ2-1; D is undetermined. With 6 bases removed from V and 9 bases from J, the gap between germline ends came to 15 bases. The CDR3 runs 12 residues. The germline V gene encodes CDR1 DFQATT and CDR2 SNEGSKA (reference sequence). The CDR3: CSAVTAGSEQFF. The covered CDR3 bases are TGCAGTGCGGTAACAGCAGGCAGTGAG.

This clone was counted at least ten times. The CDR3 goes on 3 residues after the read ends, and that part is filled in from the germline J gene. The chain couples TRBV7-8 to TRBJ1-1, with 8 bases lining up with TRBD1. The CDR3 loop spans 15 amino acids. The V and J ends lost 5 bases and 0 bases, in that order; junction bases with no gene match: 5. Germline V gene lookup returns CDR1 SGHVS and CDR2 FQNEAQ. The DNA read from the CDR3 is TGTGCCAGCAGCGCCCGACAGGGGTTGAACACTGAA. This encodes CASSARQGLNTE. The complete CDR3 sequence is CASSARQGLNTEAFF.

This clone came up many times. A read error may account for a junction end that differs from germline. The read ends 3 residues early relative to the CDR3; the germline J gene fills the gap. This rearrangement joins TRBV7-7 to TRBJ1-4, with 7 bases matching TRBD1. This CDR3 contains 13 residues. Germline values: CDR1 SSHAT, CDR2 FNYEAQ (reference sequence). This CDR3 reads CASSPGTAGKLFF. The DNA read from the CDR3 is TGTGCTAGCAGCCCGGGGACAGCTGGGAAA.

There are many counts of this clone. The read terminates 3 residues ahead of where the CDR3 ends, so the germline J gene completes it. This chain links TRBV30 with TRBJ1-5; 10 positions match TRBD1. The CDR3 consists of 14 residues. Per the germline V gene, CDR1 is GTSNPN and CDR2 is SVGIG (reference sequence). Trimming at V came to 0 bases and at J to 5 bases, leaving 1 base not matched to a gene. This CDR3 is CAWSVGQGDQPQHF. CDR3 DNA (partial): TGTGCCTGGAGTGTAGGACAGGGGGATCAGCCC.

This clone was detected ten times or more. The read comes to an end 3 residues before the CDR3 does, leaving the germline J gene to fill in the end. The chain employs TRBV6-2 or TRBV6-3 and TRBJ2-7, with 9 bases matching TRBD2. Germline lookup yields CDR1 MNHEY and CDR2 SVGEGT. With V trimmed by 5 bases and J by 0 bases, 2 bases remained unmatched. The CDR3 extends over 14 amino acids. The CDR3 sequence is CASSLAGSSYEQYF. The part of the CDR3 DNA that was read is TGTGCCAGCAGTCTAGCGGGGAGCTCCTACGAG.